Below, 31 T cell receptor beta chains from the same sample are listed, as sequenced in a study of blood T cell repertoires in COVID-19. This table comes from immunoSEQ multiplex PCR, and its TCRdb copy is limited to in-frame clones, with some not included. The data contain about 110,000 clones, around 64% of them singletons. The sample comprised peripheral blood. The receptors derive from a woman between 35 and 50 years old with acute or convalescent COVID-19.

The sample holds one count of this clone. The chain links TRBV9 to TRBJ1-4, with a possible D match to TRBD1 (5 bases). The germline V gene encodes CDR1 SGDLS and CDR2 YYNGEE. The V end was cut by 3 bases, the J end by 5 bases, with 11 bases between. The CDR3 is 14 amino acids. The CDR3 DNA sequence: TGTGCCAGCAGCGGATCGACAGTCAATGAAAAACTGTTTTTT. It codes for CASSGSTVNEKLFF. Looking up the rest from reference TRBV9 and TRBJ1-4 gives the full variable domain: DSGVTQTPKHLITATGQRVTLRCSPRSGDLSVYWYQQSLDQGLQFLIQYYNGEERAKGNILERFSAQQFPDLHSELNLSSLELGDSALYFCASSGSTVNEKLFFGSGTQLSVL.

This clone was observed a handful of times. The chain employs TRBV11-2 and TRBJ1-1; D remains ambiguous. The CDR3 has 11 amino acids. CDR1 is SGHAT, CDR2 FQNNGV, per germline. The germline V and J ends were trimmed by 5 bases and 6 bases, with 7 bases remaining between them. CDR3: CASSGYSEAFF. The DNA of the CDR3 is TGTGCCAGCAGCGGTTACTCTGAAGCTTTCTTT.

The chain joins TRBV3-1 (or the pseudogene TRBV3-2) to TRBJ2-6, with a weak D call TRBD1 (6 bases). This CDR3 is built from 16 residues. Germline loops: CDR1 LGHDT, CDR2 YNNKEL (reference sequence). Trimming took off 4 bases at V and 0 bases at J, with 10 bases between the two ends. CDR3 residues: CASSPLTGSGANVLTF. The CDR3 DNA reads TGTGCCAGCAGCCCTTTGACAGGCTCTGGGGCCAACGTCCTGACTTTC.

J is TRBJ1-5 and V is TRBV28; D uncertain. This CDR3 spans 13 amino acids. Per germline, CDR1 MDHEN and CDR2 SYDVKM. Trimming stripped 8 bases from V and 4 bases from J, with 12 bases between. CDR3 bases: TGTGCCAGCGGCCCCGACTGGAATCAGCCCCAGCATTTT. Its protein is CASGPDWNQPQHF. The full variable domain, completed using reference TRBV28 and TRBJ1-5, is DVKVTQSSRYLVKRTGEKVFLECVQDMDHENMFWYRQDPGLGLRLIYFSYDVKMKEKGDIPEGYSVSREKKERFSLILESASTNQTSMYLCASGPDWNQPQHFGDGTRLSIL.

The chain uses TRBV7-9 and TRBJ1-4, with D possibly being TRBD1 (5 bases). The germline V gene has CDR1 SEHNR and CDR2 FQNEAQ (reference sequence). Trimming stripped 3 bases from V and 8 bases from J, with 13 bases between. The CDR3 contains 14 residues. The CDR3 reads CASSFTGISEKLFF. CDR3 DNA sequence: TGTGCCAGCAGCTTTACAGGTATAAGCGAAAAACTGTTTTTT.

This rearrangement joins TRBV5-4 to TRBJ2-1; weak D call: TRBD1 (5 bases). Trimming left V 5 bases short and J 0 bases short, with 12 bases between. Germline CDR1 reads SGHNT; CDR2 reads YYREEE (reference sequence). This CDR3 has 15 residues. CDR3 DNA sequence: TGTGCCAGCAGTTTCGCAGGGCACTCCTACAATGAGCAGTTCTTC. It specifies CASSFAGHSYNEQFF.

V is TRBV11-3 and J is TRBJ2-1; D perhaps matches TRBD2 (6 bases). V lost 5 bases and J 0 bases, leaving 11 bases between the germline ends. The CDR3 loop spans 15 amino acids. Germline-derived CDR1 and CDR2 are SGHNT and YENEEA. CDR3 DNA sequence: TGTGCCAGCAGCCCTGACGGGAGCTCCTACAATGAGCAGTTCTTC. The encoded protein is CASSPDGSSYNEQFF.

The chain joins TRBV7-2 to TRBJ2-1, with 13 bases that match TRBD2. This CDR3 contains 16 residues. Unmatched junction bases numbered 9, after V lost 5 bases and J lost 8 bases. The V gene's germline CDR1 is SGHTA and CDR2 FQGNSA. CDR3 DNA: TGTGCCAGCAGCATACGGACTAGCGGGGGTGGGCATGAGCAGTTCTTC. It codes for CASSIRTSGGGHEQFF.

The rearrangement links TRBV27 to TRBJ1-6; 7 bases agree with TRBD1. Germline CDR1 is MNHEY and CDR2 is SMNVEV (reference sequence). V gave up 5 bases and J gave up 10 bases; unmatched junction bases: 11. CDR3 length: 15 residues. CDR3 protein: CASSGRQGFGSPLHF. The CDR3 coding sequence is TGTGCCAGCAGTGGTCGACAGGGTTTTGGGTCACCCCTCCACTTT.

This rearrangement joins TRBV6-1 to TRBJ2-3; possibly TRBD1 for D (6 bases). Per the germline V gene, CDR1 is MNHNS and CDR2 is SASEGT. Trimming cost V 2 bases and J 6 bases, with 12 bases left between them. The CDR3 contains 14 residues. CDR3 bases: TGTGCCAGCAGTGAATGGACAGACAGGGATACGCAGTATTTT. This codes for CASSEWTDRDTQYF.

This chain joins TRBV4-3 and TRBJ2-1; TRBD2 agrees at 10 bases. The CDR3 covers 18 residues. Germline trimming cut 4 bases from V and 0 bases from J; bases unmatched to any gene: 9. Per germline, CDR1 LGHNA and CDR2 YSLEER. The CDR3 DNA sequence: TGCGCCAGCAGCCCTCGCCGCAGCGGGGGGGCCTCCTACAATGAGCAGTTCTTC. It specifies CASSPRRSGGASYNEQFF.

The J gene is TRBJ1-4, the V gene TRBV19; D gene ambiguous. With 6 bases removed from V and 5 bases from J, the gap between germline ends came to 10 bases. The CDR3 consists of 13 residues. Germline assignment: CDR1 LNHDA and CDR2 SQIVND (reference sequence). CDR3 nucleotide sequence: TGTGCCAGTAGGTTTTCGGGAAATGAAAAACTGTTTTTT. As protein: CASRFSGNEKLFF.

The V and J genes are TRBV6-5 and TRBJ1-4; D uncertain. Germline V gene lookup returns CDR1 MNHEY and CDR2 SVGAGI. V shed 7 bases and J shed 0 bases, with 12 bases lying between them. This CDR3 is built from 15 residues. The CDR3 spells CASTQRRATNEKLFF. CDR3 coding DNA: TGTGCCAGCACCCAAAGGAGAGCAACTAATGAAAAACTGTTTTTT.

The chain recombines TRBV7-8 with TRBJ1-6; TRBD1 matches at 8 bases. V was pared by 5 bases and J by 10 bases, with 7 bases of the junction left unmatched. The CDR3 has 14 amino acids. The V gene's germline CDR1 is SGHVS and CDR2 FQNEAQ. CDR3 sequence reads: CASSRTGQESPLHF. The DNA of the CDR3 is TGTGCCAGCAGCCGGACAGGGCAGGAATCACCCCTCCACTTT.

The chain employs TRBV19 and TRBJ1-4; D is uncertain. Trimming took 5 bases from V and 0 from J, leaving 10 bases between them. There are 15 residues in the CDR3. Germline CDR1 reads LNHDA; CDR2 reads SQIVND (reference sequence). The CDR3 here is CASSYQAATNEKLFF. CDR3 sequence (DNA): TGTGCCAGTAGTTACCAAGCTGCAACTAATGAAAAACTGTTTTTT.

V usage is TRBV6-5 and J usage is TRBJ1-5; a weak D match, TRBD1 (6 bases). CDR3 length: 15 residues. Germline-derived CDR1 and CDR2 are MNHEY and SVGAGI. Trimming took 7 bases from V and 1 from J, leaving 14 bases between them. The CDR3 DNA reads TGTGCCAGCAAAACGGGGACACAGAGCAATCAGCCCCAGCATTTT. Amino acid sequence: CASKTGTQSNQPQHF.

As to this clone: The sample carries other DNA sequences with the same CDR3. The chain employs TRBV27 and TRBJ1-5; unclear D gene. The CDR3 loop spans 15 amino acids. CDR1 and CDR2 from the germline V gene are MNHEY and SMNVEV (reference sequence). Trimming removed 0 bases from V and 3 bases from J, with 9 bases in between. The CDR3 protein is CASSLSRQPNQPQHF. As DNA, the CDR3 is TGTGCCAGCAGTTTATCCCGACAACCCAATCAGCCCCAGCATTTT.

The chain carries TRBV5-1 and TRBJ1-2; D gene uncertain. The CDR3 sequence is 13 residues long. Per germline, CDR1 SGHRS and CDR2 YFSETQ. The ends were cut back, 0 bases at V and 8 bases at J, with 11 bases in the middle. The CDR3 DNA reads TGCGCCAGCAGCTTGGCCACGGGGAACGGCTACACCTTC. Residues: CASSLATGNGYTF.

The chain couples TRBV7-9 to TRBJ1-1, with D perhaps TRBD1 (5 bases). The CDR3 covers 14 residues. With 5 bases removed from V and 0 bases from J, the gap between germline ends came to 10 bases. The V gene's germline CDR1 is SEHNR and CDR2 FQNEAQ (reference sequence). DNA for the CDR3: TGTGCCAGCAGCCCCCAGGGCCTGAACACTGAAGCTTTCTTT. This gives the protein CASSPQGLNTEAFF. Complete variable domain (other parts from reference TRBV7-9 and TRBJ1-1): DTGVSQNPRHKITKRGQNVTFRCDPISEHNRLYWYRQTLGQGPEFLTYFQNEAQLEKSRLLSDRFSAERPKGSFSTLEIQRTEQGDSAMYLCASSPQGLNTEAFFGQGTRLTVV.

The chain has TRBV10-2 and TRBJ1-3, with 8 bases that match TRBD1. The germline V gene has CDR1 WSHSY and CDR2 SAAADI. Trimming cost V 6 bases and J 4 bases; bases outside gene matches: 8. This CDR3 is 15 amino acids long. In DNA form, the CDR3 reads TGCGCCAGCAGGTCCCCAGGGGGCTCCGGAAACACCATATATTTT. It is translated as CASRSPGGSGNTIYF.

The chain is built from TRBV10-2 and TRBJ2-1; D possibly corresponds to TRBD2 (6 bases). Germline V lookup: CDR1 WSHSY, CDR2 SAAADI. The V end lost 7 bases, the J end lost 3 bases, and 13 bases lay between the germline ends. CDR3 length: 14 amino acids. The CDR3 nucleotides read TGCGCCAGCACGTTGAGACTAGTCTACAATGAGCAGTTCTTC. This gives the protein CASTLRLVYNEQFF.

The CDR3 DNA reads TGTGCCAGCAGTCCCGACAGGTCCCACAATGAGCAGTTCTTC. Amino acids: CASSPDRSHNEQFF. This sequence joins TRBV6-6 and TRBJ2-1; weak D call: TRBD1 (6 bases). V was shortened by 5 bases and J by 5 bases, with 13 bases between the two germline ends. Germline V gene lookup returns CDR1 MNHNY and CDR2 SVGAGI (reference sequence). The CDR3 contains 14 residues.

CDR3 coding DNA: TGTGCTTCTCTCCAACAGTATAATTCACCCCTCCACTTT. Protein sequence: CASLQQYNSPLHF. The chain links TRBV28 to TRBJ1-6; D not resolved. This CDR3 is 13 amino acids long. Germline loops: CDR1 MDHEN, CDR2 SYDVKM.

This sequence joins TRBV5-4 and TRBJ2-7; TRBD1 agrees at 10 bases. The CDR3 sequence is 15 residues long. Unmatched junction bases numbered 9, after V lost 4 bases and J lost 5 bases. Germline values: CDR1 SGHNT, CDR2 YYREEE (reference sequence). CDR3 loop: CASSAGQGVSHEQYF. DNA for the CDR3: TGTGCCAGCAGCGCAGGACAGGGGGTTTCCCACGAGCAGTACTTC.

This chain uses TRBV6-4 with TRBJ2-3; D unclear. CDR1 is MRHNA, CDR2 SNTAGT, per germline. CDR3 length equals 13 residues. V was shortened by 4 bases and J by 2 bases, with 7 bases between the two germline ends. The chain's CDR3 is CASSVQDTDTQYF. DNA for the CDR3: TGTGCCAGCAGTGTGCAGGACACAGATACGCAGTATTTT.

This chain uses TRBV18 with TRBJ1-2, with 7 bases matching TRBD1. Germline V lookup: CDR1 KGHSH, CDR2 LQKENI. The V and J ends lost 1 base and 2 bases, in that order; junction bases with no gene match: 4. The CDR3 covers 15 residues. CDR3 loop: CASSPLEGGNYGYTF. In nucleotides, the CDR3 is TGTGCCAGCTCACCACTCGAAGGGGGCAACTATGGCTACACCTTC. Variable domain in full (rest from reference TRBV18 and TRBJ1-2): NAGVMQNPRHLVRRRGQEARLRCSPMKGHSHVYWYRQLPEEGLKFMVYLQKENIIDESGMPKERFSAEFPKEGPSILRIQQVVRGDSAAYFCASSPLEGGNYGYTFGSGTRLTVV.

The V and J genes are TRBV12-3 or TRBV12-4 and TRBJ1-1; D gene ambiguous. The CDR3 sequence is 11 residues long. Trimming removed 5 bases at V and 6 bases at J, with 7 bases between. CDR3 residues: CASSLQAEAFF. The DNA of the CDR3 is TGTGCCAGCAGTCTCCAGGCTGAAGCTTTCTTT.

This chain uses TRBV5-6 with TRBJ2-6; 7 positions match TRBD1. Germline V lookup: CDR1 SGHDT, CDR2 YYEEEE. Trimming removed 4 bases from V and 2 bases from J; junction bases left unmatched: 9. The CDR3 is 17 residues long. As DNA, the CDR3 is TGTGCCAGCAGCACCGACCCCCAGGGGGCTGGGGCCAACGTCCTGACTTTC. This translates into CASSTDPQGAGANVLTF.

This chain joins TRBV30 and TRBJ2-2; 8 bases are shared with TRBD2. The junction had 8 bases not matched to a gene; V was cut back by 0 bases and J by 5 bases. The CDR3 has 16 residues. Germline CDR1 and CDR2: GTSNPN and SVGIG (reference sequence). The CDR3 nucleotides are TGTGCCTGGAGTGTGAGGCGGGGGGAGCTTACCGGGGAGCTGTTTTTT. This translates into CAWSVRRGELTGELFF.

This chain links TRBV4-2 with TRBJ2-1, with a tentative D call TRBD1 (6 bases). This CDR3 is 15 amino acids long. Germline V gene lookup returns CDR1 LGHNA and CDR2 YNFKEQ. Trimming pared 1 base from V and 5 bases from J, leaving 12 bases between. The CDR3 DNA reads as TGTGCCAGCAGCCAAGGAGGGGGTCGAGACAATGAGCAGTTCTTC. This encodes CASSQGGGRDNEQFF.

This clone was found many times. The gene calls are TRBV7-2 and TRBJ1-4; D is ambiguous. Deletions cut 5 bases from V and 3 bases from J, with 16 bases between. CDR3 length: 16 residues. The germline CDR1 and CDR2 sequences are SGHTA and FQGNSA. CDR3 coding DNA: TGTGCCAGCAGCCAGCGGCCGGTGGGATCTAATGAAAAACTGTTTTTT. This sequence encodes CASSQRPVGSNEKLFF.